These 2 T cell receptor beta chains were sequenced from one sample in a study of blood T cell repertoires in COVID-19. The table came from immunoSEQ multiplex PCR; TCRdb's copy has only in-frame clones and leaves some out. This repertoire shows about 130,000 clones, more than 70% found once; its top ten account for roughly 1.2%. Sequenced sample: peripheral blood. The receptors derive from a woman of 80 years or more with acute or convalescent COVID-19.

This clone was counted only a few times. J is TRBJ1-5 and V is TRBV7-6; D might be TRBD1 (5 bases). Trimming left V 1 base short and J 5 bases short, with 12 bases between. This CDR3 spans 15 amino acids. Germline values: CDR1 SGHVS, CDR2 FNYEAQ. CDR3 coding DNA: TGTGCCAGCAGCTTAGACCACTCAGGGCATCAGCCCCAGCATTTT. This encodes CASSLDHSGHQPQHF. The full variable domain, with the rest looked up from reference TRBV7-6 and TRBJ1-5, is GAGVSQSPRYKVTKRGQDVALRCDPISGHVSLYWYRQALGQGPEFLTYFNYEAQQDKSGLPNDRFSAERPEGSISTLTIQRTEQRDSAMYRCASSLDHSGHQPQHFGDGTRLSIL.

This chain connects TRBV5-1 to TRBJ2-3, with D perhaps matching TRBD1 (6 bases). The CDR3 runs to 15 residues. V lost 4 bases, J lost 4 bases, and 16 bases lay in between. Germline values: CDR1 SGHRS, CDR2 YFSETQ. DNA of the CDR3: TGCGCCAGCAGCATTTCGGGACAAACGGCAGATACGCAGTATTTT. It encodes CASSISGQTADTQYF. Filled out from reference TRBV5-1 and TRBJ2-3, the complete variable domain reads KAGVTQTPRYLIKTRGQQVTLSCSPISGHRSVSWYQQTPGQGLQFLFEYFSETQRNKGNFPGRFSGRQFSNSRSEMNVSTLELGDSALYLCASSISGQTADTQYFGPGTRLTVL.